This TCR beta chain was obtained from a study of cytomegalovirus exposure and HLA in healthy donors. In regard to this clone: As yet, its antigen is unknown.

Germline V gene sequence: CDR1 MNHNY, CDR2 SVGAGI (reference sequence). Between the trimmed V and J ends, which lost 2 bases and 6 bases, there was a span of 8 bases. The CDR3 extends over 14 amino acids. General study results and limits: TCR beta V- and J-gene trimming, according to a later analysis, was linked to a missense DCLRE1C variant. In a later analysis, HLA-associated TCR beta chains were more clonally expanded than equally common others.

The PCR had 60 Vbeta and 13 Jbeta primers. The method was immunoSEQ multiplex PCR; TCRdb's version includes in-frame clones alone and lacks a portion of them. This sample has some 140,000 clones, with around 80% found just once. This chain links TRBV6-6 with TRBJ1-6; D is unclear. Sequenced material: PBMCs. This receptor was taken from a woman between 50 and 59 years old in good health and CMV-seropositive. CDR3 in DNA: TGTGCCAGCAGTTACGCCGGGGTTAATTCACCCCTCCACTTT. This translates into CASSYAGVNSPLHF.